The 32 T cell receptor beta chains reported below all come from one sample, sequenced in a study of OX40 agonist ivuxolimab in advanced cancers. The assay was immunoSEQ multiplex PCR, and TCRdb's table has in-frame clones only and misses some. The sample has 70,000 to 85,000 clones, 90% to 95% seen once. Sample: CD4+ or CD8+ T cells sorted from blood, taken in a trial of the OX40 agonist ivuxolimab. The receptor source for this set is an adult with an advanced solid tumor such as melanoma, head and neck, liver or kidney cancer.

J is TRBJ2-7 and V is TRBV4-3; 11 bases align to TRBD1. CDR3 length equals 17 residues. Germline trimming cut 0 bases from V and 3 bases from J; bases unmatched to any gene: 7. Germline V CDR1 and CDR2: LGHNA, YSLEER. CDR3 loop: CASSQEEPGQGDYEQYF. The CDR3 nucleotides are TGCGCCAGCAGCCAAGAGGAGCCGGGACAGGGGGACTACGAGCAGTACTTC.

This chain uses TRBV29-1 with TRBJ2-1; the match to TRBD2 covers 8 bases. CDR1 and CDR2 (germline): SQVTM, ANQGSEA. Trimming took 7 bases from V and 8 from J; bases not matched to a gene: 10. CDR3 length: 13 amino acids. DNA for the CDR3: TGCAGCGCCGGGACTAGTATCGCCTATGAGCAGTTCTTC. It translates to CSAGTSIAYEQFF.

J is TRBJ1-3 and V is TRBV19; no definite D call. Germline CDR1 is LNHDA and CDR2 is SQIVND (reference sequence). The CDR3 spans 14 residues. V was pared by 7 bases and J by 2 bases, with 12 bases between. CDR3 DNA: TGTGCCAGTAAAAACTGGAGGACTGGAAACACCATATATTTT. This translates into CASKNWRTGNTIYF. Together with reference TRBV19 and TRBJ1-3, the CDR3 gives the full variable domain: DGGITQSPKYLFRKEGQNVTLSCEQNLNHDAMYWYRQDPGQGLRLIYYSQIVNDFQKGDIAEGYSVSREKKESFPLTVTSAQKNPTAFYLCASKNWRTGNTIYFGEGSWLTVV.

This CDR3 is CASSPGTSGTDTQYF. For the CDR3, the DNA is TGTGCCAGCAGCCCCGGGACTAGCGGCACAGATACGCAGTATTTT. The V call is TRBV9, the J call TRBJ2-3; TRBD2 aligns across 10 bases. Unmatched junction bases numbered 3, after V lost 4 bases and J lost 1 base. In germline, CDR1 is SGDLS, CDR2 YYNGEE. The CDR3 extends over 15 amino acids.

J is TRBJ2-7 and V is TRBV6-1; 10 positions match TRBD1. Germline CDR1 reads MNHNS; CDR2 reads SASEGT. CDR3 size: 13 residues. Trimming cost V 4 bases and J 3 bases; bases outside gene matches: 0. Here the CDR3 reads CASSGTGGYEQYF. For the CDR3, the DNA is TGTGCCAGCAGTGGGACAGGGGGCTACGAGCAGTACTTC.

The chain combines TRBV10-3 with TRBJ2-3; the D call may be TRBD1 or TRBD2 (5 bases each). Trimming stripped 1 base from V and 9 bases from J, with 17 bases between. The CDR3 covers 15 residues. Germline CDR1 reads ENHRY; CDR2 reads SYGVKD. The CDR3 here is CAISEWAGSSGTQYF. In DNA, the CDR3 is TGTGCCATCAGTGAGTGGGCAGGGAGCTCAGGCACGCAGTATTTT.

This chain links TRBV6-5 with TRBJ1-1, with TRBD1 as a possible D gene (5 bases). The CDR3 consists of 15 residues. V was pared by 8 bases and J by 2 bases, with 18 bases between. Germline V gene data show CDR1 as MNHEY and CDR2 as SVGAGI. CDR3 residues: CASLVGPGLNTEAFF. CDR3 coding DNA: TGTGCCAGCCTCGTGGGACCCGGACTTAACACTGAAGCTTTCTTT.

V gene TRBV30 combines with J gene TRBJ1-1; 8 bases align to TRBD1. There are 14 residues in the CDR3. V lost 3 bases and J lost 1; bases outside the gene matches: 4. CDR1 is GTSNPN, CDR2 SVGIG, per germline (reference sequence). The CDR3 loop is CAWRGGQGNTEAFF. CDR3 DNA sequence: TGTGCCTGGAGGGGTGGACAGGGGAACACTGAAGCTTTCTTT.

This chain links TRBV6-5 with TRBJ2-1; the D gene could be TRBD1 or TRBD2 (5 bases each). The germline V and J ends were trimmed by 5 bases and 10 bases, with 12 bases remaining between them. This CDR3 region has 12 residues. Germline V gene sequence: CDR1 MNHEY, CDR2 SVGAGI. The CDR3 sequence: CASSTGWGEQFF. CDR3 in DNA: TGTGCCAGCAGTACTGGCTGGGGGGAGCAGTTCTTC.

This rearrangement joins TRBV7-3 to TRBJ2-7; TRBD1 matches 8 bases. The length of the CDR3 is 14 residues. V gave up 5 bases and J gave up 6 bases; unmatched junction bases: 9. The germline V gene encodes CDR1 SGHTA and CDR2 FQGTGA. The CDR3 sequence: CASSPGQGSLEQYF. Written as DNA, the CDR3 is TGTGCCAGCAGCCCCGGACAGGGTTCTCTCGAGCAGTACTTC.

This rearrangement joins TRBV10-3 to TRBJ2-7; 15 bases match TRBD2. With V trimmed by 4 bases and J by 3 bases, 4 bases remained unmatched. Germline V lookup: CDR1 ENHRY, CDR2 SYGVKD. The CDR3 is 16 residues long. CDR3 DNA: TGTGCCATCAGTGCGGGACTAGCGGGGGGCGGCTACGAGCAGTACTTC. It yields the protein CAISAGLAGGGYEQYF.

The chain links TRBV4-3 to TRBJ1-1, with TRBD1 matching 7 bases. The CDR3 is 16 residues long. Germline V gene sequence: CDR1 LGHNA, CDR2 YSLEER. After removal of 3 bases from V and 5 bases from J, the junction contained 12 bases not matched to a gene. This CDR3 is CASSQPRGRGTTEAFF. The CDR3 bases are TGCGCCAGCAGCCAGCCCCGGGGCAGGGGGACGACTGAAGCTTTCTTT.

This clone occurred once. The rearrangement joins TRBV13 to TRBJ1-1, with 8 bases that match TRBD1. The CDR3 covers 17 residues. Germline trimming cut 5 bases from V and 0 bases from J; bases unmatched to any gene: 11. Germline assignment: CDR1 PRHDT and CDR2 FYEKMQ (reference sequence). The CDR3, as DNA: TGTGCCAGCAGCCTCGAGAGACAGGGGCCCATGAACACTGAAGCTTTCTTT. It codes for CASSLERQGPMNTEAFF.

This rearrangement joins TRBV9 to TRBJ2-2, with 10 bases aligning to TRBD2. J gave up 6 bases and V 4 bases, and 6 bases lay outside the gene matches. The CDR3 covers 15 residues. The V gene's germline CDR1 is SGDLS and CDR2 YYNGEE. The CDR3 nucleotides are TGTGCCAGCAGCCCAAGCGGGAGGGCCGCCGGGGAGCTGTTTTTT. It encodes CASSPSGRAAGELFF. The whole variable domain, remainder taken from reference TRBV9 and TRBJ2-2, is DSGVTQTPKHLITATGQRVTLRCSPRSGDLSVYWYQQSLDQGLQFLIQYYNGEERAKGNILERFSAQQFPDLHSELNLSSLELGDSALYFCASSPSGRAAGELFFGEGSRLTVL.

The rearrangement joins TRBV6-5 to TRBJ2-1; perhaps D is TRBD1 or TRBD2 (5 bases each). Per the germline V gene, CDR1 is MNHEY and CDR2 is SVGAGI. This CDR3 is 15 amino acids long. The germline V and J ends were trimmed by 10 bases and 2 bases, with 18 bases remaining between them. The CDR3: CATQPGDPTYNEQFF. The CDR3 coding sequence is TGTGCCACCCAGCCCGGGGACCCAACCTACAATGAGCAGTTCTTC.

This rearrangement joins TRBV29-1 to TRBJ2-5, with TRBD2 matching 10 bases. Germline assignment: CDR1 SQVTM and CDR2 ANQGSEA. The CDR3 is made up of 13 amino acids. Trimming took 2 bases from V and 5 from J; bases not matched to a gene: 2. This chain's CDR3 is CSVELAGAETQYF. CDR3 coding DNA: TGCAGCGTTGAACTAGCGGGAGCCGAGACCCAGTACTTC.

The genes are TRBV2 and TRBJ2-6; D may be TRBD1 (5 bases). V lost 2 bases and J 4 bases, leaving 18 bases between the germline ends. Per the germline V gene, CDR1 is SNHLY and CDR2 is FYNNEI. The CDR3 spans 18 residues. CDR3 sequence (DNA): TGTGCCAGCAGTGAATCAAACGTCAGGGCTTGGGGGGCCAACGTCCTGACTTTC. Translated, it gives CASSESNVRAWGANVLTF.

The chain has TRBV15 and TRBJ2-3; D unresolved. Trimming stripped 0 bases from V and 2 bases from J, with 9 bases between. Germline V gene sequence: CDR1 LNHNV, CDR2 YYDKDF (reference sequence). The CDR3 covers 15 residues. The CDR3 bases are TGTGCCACCAGCAGAGACGAGTCATACACAGATACGCAGTATTTT. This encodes CATSRDESYTDTQYF.

The CDR3 sequence: CASTLRTDTQYF. The CDR3 nucleotides are TGTGCCAGCACACTACGGACAGATACGCAGTATTTT. The genes are TRBV7-9 and TRBJ2-3, with unresolved D. The germline V gene encodes CDR1 SEHNR and CDR2 FQNEAQ (reference sequence). With 7 bases removed from V and 3 bases from J, the gap between germline ends came to 8 bases. The CDR3 sequence is 12 residues long.

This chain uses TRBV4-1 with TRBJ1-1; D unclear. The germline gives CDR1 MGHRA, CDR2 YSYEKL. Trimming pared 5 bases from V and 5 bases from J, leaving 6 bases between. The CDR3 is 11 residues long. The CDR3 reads CASSKGTEAFF. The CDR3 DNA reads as TGCGCCAGCAGCAAAGGGACTGAAGCTTTCTTT.

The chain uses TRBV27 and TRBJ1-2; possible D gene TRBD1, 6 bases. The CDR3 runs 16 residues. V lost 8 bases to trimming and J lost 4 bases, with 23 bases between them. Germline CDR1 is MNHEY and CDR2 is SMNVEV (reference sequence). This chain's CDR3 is CASGREGGGAGYGYTF. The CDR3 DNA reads TGTGCCAGCGGCCGAGAGGGGGGGGGCGCGGGCTATGGCTACACCTTC.

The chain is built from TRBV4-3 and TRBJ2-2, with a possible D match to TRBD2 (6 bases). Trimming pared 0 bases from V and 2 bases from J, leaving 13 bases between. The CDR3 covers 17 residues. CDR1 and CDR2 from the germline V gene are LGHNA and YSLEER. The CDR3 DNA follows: TGCGCCAGCAGCCAAGATAATGGACTATTCAACACCGGGGAGCTGTTTTTT. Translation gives CASSQDNGLFNTGELFF.

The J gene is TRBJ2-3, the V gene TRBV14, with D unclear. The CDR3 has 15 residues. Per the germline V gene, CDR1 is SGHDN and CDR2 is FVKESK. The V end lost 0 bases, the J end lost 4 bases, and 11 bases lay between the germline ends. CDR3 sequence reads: CASSQDWVRADTQYF. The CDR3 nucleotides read TGTGCCAGCAGCCAAGACTGGGTTCGCGCAGATACGCAGTATTTT.

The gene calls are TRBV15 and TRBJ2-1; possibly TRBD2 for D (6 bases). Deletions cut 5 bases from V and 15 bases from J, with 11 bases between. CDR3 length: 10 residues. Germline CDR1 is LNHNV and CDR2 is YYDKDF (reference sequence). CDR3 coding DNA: TGTGCCACCAGCGGTCTAGCGCTGTTCTTC. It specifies CATSGLALFF.

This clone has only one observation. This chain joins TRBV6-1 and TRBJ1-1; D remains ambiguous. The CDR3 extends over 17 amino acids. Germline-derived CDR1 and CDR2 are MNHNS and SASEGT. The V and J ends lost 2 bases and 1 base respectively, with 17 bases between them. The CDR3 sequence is CASSEMAVVLGNTEAFF. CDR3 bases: TGTGCCAGCAGTGAAATGGCGGTAGTGTTGGGGAACACTGAAGCTTTCTTT.

The CDR3 sequence: CSVYRVEYGYTF. Written as DNA, the CDR3 is TGCAGCGTTTACAGGGTGGAGTATGGCTACACCTTC. The chain combines TRBV29-1 with TRBJ1-2; possible D gene TRBD1, 6 bases. The CDR3 is 12 amino acids. V was trimmed by 5 bases and J by 5 bases, leaving 12 bases between them. From germline, CDR1 is SQVTM and CDR2 ANQGSEA.

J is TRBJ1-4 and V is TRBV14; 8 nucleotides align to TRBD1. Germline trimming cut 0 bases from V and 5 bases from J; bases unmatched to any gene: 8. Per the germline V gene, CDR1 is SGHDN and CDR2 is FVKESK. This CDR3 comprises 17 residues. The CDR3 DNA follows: TGTGCCAGCAGCCAAGATGGTCAGGGGGCGACCAATGAAAAACTGTTTTTT. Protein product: CASSQDGQGATNEKLFF.

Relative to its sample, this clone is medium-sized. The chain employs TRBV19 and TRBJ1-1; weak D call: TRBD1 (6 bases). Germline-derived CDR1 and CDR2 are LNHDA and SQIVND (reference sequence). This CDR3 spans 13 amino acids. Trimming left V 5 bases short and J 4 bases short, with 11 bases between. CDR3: CASSSTTGTEAFF. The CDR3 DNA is TGTGCCAGTAGTTCCACGACAGGCACTGAAGCTTTCTTT.

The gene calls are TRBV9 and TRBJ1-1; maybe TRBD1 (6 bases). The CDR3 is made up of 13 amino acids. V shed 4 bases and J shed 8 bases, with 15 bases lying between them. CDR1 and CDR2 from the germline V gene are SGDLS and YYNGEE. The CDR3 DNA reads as TGTGCCAGCAGCTTAGGGGGGCAGGTCGAAGCTTTCTTT. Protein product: CASSLGGQVEAFF.

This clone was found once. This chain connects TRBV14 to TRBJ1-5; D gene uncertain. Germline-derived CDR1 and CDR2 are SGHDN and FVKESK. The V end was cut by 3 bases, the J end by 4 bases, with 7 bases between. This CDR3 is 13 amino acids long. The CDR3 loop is CASSHGLNQPQHF. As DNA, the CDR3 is TGTGCCAGCAGCCACGGCTTAAATCAGCCCCAGCATTTT.

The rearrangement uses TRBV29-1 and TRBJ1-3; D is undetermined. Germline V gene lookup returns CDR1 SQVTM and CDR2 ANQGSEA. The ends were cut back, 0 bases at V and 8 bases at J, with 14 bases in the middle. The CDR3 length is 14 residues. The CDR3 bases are TGCAGCGTTGAAGAATCCGGGCGGTCGGACACCATATATTTT. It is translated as CSVEESGRSDTIYF.

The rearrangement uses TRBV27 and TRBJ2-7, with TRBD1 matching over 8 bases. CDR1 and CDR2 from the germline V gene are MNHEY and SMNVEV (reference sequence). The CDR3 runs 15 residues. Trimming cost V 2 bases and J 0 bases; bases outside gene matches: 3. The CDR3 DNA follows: TGTGCCAGCAGTTTACAGGGACAGGTCTCCTACGAGCAGTACTTC. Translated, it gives CASSLQGQVSYEQYF.